This passage covers 5 T cell receptor beta chains from one sample sequenced in a study of T-cell memory formation after mild COVID-19. MiXCR, run by TCRdb on the 5' RACE reads, gives a single entry per CDR3 protein. The data hold more than 35,000 distinct CDR3 sequences, with over 5% observed a single time. Specimen: PBMCs or a T cell subset sorted from them (not recorded which). The receptors originated from an adult who had mild COVID-19 (a few samples of this study predate the infection). Cell type and time point are not known.

This clonotype was counted at least ten times. The chain links TRBV29-1 to TRBJ2-2; 8 nucleotides agree with TRBD2. CDR3 length: 13 residues. Germline loops: CDR1 SQVTM, CDR2 ANQGSEA. With V trimmed by 7 bases and J by 7 bases, 8 bases remained unmatched. DNA of the CDR3: TGCAGCGCCCGGGAGGGGGTCGTCGGGGAGCTGTTTTTT. Its protein is CSAREGVVGELFF.

Many counts were recorded for this clonotype. The chain joins TRBV7-2 to TRBJ2-7, with D perhaps assigned TRBD1 or TRBD2 (5 bases each). Per germline, CDR1 SGHTA and CDR2 FQGNSA. The CDR3 is 13 amino acids. V gave up 4 bases and J gave up 0 bases, with 7 bases separating them. CDR3 nucleotides: TGTGCCAGCAGCTCCGGGGCCTCCTACGAGCAGTACTTC. Its translation is CASSSGASYEQYF.

Relative to its sample, this clonotype is medium-sized. The chain is built from TRBV7-8 and TRBJ2-1; TRBD2 aligns across 12 bases. This CDR3 spans 16 amino acids. J was trimmed by 1 base and V by 5 bases; bases with no gene match: 3. Germline lookup yields CDR1 SGHVS and CDR2 FQNEAQ. The CDR3 DNA follows: TGTGCCAGCAGCCGGACTAGCGGGAATTCCTACAATGAGCAGTTCTTC. Its translation: CASSRTSGNSYNEQFF.

This clonotype was seen a few times. This CDR3 reads CAWSVHAGLEQFF. The CDR3 DNA reads as TGTGCCTGGAGTGTACATGCGGGGTTAGAGCAGTTCTTC. The rearrangement uses TRBV30 and TRBJ2-1; weak D call: TRBD2 (6 bases). Germline lookup yields CDR1 GTSNPN and CDR2 SVGIG (reference sequence). The CDR3 is 13 amino acids. Trimming removed 0 bases at V and 10 bases at J, with 13 bases between.

This clonotype was found many times. The rearrangement uses TRBV18 and TRBJ2-1; D gene uncertain. Germline CDR1 and CDR2: KGHSH and LQKENI. The CDR3 is 12 amino acids. V lost 3 bases to trimming and J lost 7 bases, with 7 bases between them. For the CDR3, the DNA is TGTGCCAGCTCACCCAGTCAGAATGAGCAGTTCTTC. Its translation: CASSPSQNEQFF.